This paragraph reports one T cell receptor (beta chain). This entry comes from a study of OX40 agonist ivuxolimab in advanced cancers. Using immunoSEQ multiplex PCR, the repertoire was profiled, and TCRdb retains in-frame clones only, with some absent. Among 25,000 to 35,000 clones, around 85% were seen once, and the ten largest hold less than 35%. Looked up from germline, CDR1 is SGHRS and CDR2 is YFSETQ. This CDR3 is 13 amino acids long. The germline V and J ends were trimmed by 2 bases and 3 bases, with 9 bases remaining between them. This chain joins TRBV5-1 and TRBJ2-7; TRBD1 might be the D (5 bases). This sequence was found in an adult with an advanced solid tumor such as melanoma, head and neck, liver or kidney cancer. The sample in question was CD4+ or CD8+ T cells sorted from blood, obtained in a trial of the OX40 agonist ivuxolimab. The CDR3 sequence: CASSFGHLYEQYF. CDR3 nucleotide sequence: TGCGCCAGCAGCTTCGGACACCTCTACGAGCAGTACTTC.